This T cell receptor (beta chain) was identified during a study of vaccination and CD4 T cells after COVID-19. As to treatment: approximately 9-day PBMC culture with coronavirus spike peptide pools or control peptides (ViraFEST assay). Whole-study findings and limits: Median SARS-CoV-2-reactive clonotypes rose from approximately 21 to 38, not significantly.

Researchers used the Oncomine TCR Beta short-read assay to sequence DNA from cultured CD4+ T cells. TCRdb redid the calling of the PCR reads with MiXCR, one entry per CDR3 protein. The sample yields more than 15,000 distinct CDR3 sequences, around 46% seen once. Turning to this clonotype: Its antigen remains unknown.

V lost 5 bases, J lost 7 bases, and 10 bases stayed unmatched. CDR1 and CDR2 from the germline V gene are DFQATT and SNEGSKA (reference sequence). The CDR3 is 14 residues long. The chain carries TRBV20-1 and TRBJ1-4, with TRBD1 matching over 7 bases. This clonotype was sampled from a human donor who had recovered from COVID-19. The specimen comprised CD4+ T cells from blood, cultured in vitro, sampled before SARS-CoV-2 vaccination. The CDR3 DNA reads as TGCAGTGCTGGTACAGGGGCCGACCTTGAAAAACTGTTTTTT. Translating gives CSAGTGADLEKLFF.